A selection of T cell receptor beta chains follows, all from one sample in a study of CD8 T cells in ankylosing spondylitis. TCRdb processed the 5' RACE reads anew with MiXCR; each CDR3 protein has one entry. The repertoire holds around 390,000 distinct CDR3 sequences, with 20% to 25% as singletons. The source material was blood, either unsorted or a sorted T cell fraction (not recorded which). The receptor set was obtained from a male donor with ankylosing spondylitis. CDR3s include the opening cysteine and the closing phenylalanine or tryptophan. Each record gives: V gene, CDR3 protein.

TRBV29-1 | CSVEKAGGFNEQFF
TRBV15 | CATSWTSGAYEQYF
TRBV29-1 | CSGRASSYNEQFF
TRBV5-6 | CASSFNGANTEAFF
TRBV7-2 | CASSLKGDTGELFF
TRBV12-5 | CASGLDSTGVSYNEQFF
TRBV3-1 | CASSHRYNEQFF
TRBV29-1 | CSVAQSSGNTIYF
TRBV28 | CASTFRDGYSNQPQHF
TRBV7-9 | CASSFRTTGELFF
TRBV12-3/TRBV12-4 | CASSLARVPDTQYF
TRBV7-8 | CASSLVSRAINQPQHF
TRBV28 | CASSLVNQPQHF
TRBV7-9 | CASSLTSGRGEQFF
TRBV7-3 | CASSLSLGGEQFF
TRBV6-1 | CASRKGRATKVNTIYF
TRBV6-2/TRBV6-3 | CASLRGQTYNEQFF
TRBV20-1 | CSAIPGLAGGTGELFF
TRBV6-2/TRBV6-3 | CASSRGGPTYEQYF
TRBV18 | CASSPPPLAGQETQYF
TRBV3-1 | CASSSAWYEQFF
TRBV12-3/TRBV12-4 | CASSLVPPQEVVDTQYF
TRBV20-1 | CSARDSVIGDSGNTIYF
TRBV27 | CASSFVRGLAGEYNEQFF
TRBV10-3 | CAIAGPNSPLHF
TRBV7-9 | CASSHRDGRIGNEQFF
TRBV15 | CATSRVGGDEQFF
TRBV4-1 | CASRASKDEQFF
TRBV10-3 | CAISQGLAGYNEQFF
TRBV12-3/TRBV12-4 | CASSTPSGGPDEQFF
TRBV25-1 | CASSGRTEAFF
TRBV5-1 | CASSLGPGDGGNTEAFF
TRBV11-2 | CASSLEGQAVETQYF
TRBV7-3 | CASSRLAGHYNEQFF
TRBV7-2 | CASSLPGQNNEQFF
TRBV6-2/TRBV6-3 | CASSRPASMEQYF
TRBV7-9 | CASSLGTANEKLFF
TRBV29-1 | CSGSGYNEQFF
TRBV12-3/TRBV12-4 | CASSFGATQETQYF
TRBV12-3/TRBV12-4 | CASSLQAGAGELFF
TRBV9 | CASSLSGTSRYEQYF
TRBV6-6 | CASSPRNQPQHF
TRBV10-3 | CAISGFVGEQFF
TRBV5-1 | CASRGDSLYNEQFF
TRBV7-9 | CASSQTGQGVETQYF
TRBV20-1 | CSARVAGRRAVHAFF